This T cell receptor (beta chain) comes out of a study of technical replicates of blood from four donors. Clones were read by immunoSEQ multiplex PCR, and TCRdb kept only the in-frame ones, dropping some. The sample consists of approximately 75,000 clones, about 94% of them appearing once. The CDR3 totals 13 residues. CDR1 and CDR2 from the germline V gene are SGDLS and YYNGEE. The ends were cut back, 0 bases at V and 5 bases at J, with 9 bases in the middle. The rearrangement links TRBV9 to TRBJ2-7; no reliable D call. The clonotype originates from a human donor in good health. The specimen sequenced was T cells isolated from PBMCs. Here the CDR3 DNA reads TGTGCCAGCAGCGTAGGCGGTTCGGACGAGCAGTACTTC. Protein sequence: CASSVGGSDEQYF.